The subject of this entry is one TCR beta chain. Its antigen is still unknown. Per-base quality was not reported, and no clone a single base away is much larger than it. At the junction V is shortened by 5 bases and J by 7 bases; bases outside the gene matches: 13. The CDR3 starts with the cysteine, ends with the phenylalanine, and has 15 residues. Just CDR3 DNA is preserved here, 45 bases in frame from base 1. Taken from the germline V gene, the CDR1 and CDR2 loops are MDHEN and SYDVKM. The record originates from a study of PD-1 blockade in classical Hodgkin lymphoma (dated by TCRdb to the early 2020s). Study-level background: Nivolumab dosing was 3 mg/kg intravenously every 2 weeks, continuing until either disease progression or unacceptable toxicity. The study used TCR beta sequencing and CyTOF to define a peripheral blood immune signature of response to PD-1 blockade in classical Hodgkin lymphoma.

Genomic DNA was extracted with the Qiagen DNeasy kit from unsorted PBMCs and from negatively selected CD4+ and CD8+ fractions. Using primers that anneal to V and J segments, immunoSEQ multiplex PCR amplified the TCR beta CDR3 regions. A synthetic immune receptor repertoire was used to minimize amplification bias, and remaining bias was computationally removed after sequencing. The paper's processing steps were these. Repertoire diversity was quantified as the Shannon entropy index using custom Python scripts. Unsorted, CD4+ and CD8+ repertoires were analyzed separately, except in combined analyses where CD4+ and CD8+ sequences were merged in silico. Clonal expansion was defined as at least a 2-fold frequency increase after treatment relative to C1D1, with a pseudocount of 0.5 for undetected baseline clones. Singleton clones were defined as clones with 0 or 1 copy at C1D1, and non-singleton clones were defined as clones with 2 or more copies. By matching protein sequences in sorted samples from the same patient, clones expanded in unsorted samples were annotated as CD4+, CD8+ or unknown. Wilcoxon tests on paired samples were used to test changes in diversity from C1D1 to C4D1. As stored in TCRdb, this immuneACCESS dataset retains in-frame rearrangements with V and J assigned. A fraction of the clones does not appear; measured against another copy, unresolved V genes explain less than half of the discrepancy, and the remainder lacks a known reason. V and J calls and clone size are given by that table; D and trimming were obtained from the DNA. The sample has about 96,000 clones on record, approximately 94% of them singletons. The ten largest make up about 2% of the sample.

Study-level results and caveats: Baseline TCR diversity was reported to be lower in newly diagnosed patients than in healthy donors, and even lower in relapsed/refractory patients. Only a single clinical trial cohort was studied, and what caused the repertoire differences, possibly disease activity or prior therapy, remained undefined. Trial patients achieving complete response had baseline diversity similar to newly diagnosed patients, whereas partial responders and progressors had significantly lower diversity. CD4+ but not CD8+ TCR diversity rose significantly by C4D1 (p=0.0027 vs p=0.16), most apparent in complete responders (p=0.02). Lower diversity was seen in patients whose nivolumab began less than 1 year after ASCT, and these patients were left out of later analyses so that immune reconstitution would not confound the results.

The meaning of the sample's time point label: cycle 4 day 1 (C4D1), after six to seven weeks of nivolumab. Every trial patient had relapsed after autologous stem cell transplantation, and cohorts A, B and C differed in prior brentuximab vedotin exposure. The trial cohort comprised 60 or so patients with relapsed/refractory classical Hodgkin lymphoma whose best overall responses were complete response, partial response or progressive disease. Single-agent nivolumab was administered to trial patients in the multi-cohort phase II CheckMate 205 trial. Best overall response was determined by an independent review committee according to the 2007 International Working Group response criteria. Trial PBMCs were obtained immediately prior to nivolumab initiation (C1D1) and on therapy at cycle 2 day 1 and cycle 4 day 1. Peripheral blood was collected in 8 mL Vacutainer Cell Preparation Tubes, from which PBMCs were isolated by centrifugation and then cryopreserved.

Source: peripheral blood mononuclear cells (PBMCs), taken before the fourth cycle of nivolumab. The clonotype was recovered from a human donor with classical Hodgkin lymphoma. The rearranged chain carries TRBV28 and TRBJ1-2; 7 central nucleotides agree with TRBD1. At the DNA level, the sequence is TGTGCCAGCAGTCCCGCGGGGGAGGGGGCGCCTGGCTACACCTTC. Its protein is CASSPAGEGAPGYTF.